This T cell receptor (beta chain) was sequenced during a study of shared clonotypes between healthy human individuals. The data were produced by immunoSEQ multiplex PCR, yet TCRdb's version contains in-frame clones alone and is incomplete. Seen here are about 2 million clones, about 95% observed once, and the top ten hold around 1.1%. Naivety among CD8 cells was defined by CD45RO negativity and positive CCR7 selection, thereby excluding terminally differentiated effector memory CD45RA+ cells. Sequenced: naive CD8+ T cells sorted from blood. This TCR derives from a man between 18 and 35 years old in good health.

For the CDR3, the DNA is TGTGCCAGCAGCTCCCCGACAGGGGTAGGCGATATGAACACTGAAGCTTTCTTT. It encodes CASSSPTGVGDMNTEAFF. The V and J genes are TRBV7-8 and TRBJ1-1; TRBD1 agrees at 8 bases. Germline V gene sequence: CDR1 SGHVS, CDR2 FQNEAQ. This CDR3 has 18 amino acids. With V trimmed by 4 bases and J by 0 bases, 13 bases remained unmatched. The entire variable domain, with the rest obtained from reference TRBV7-8 and TRBJ1-1, is as follows: GAGVSQSPRYKVAKRGQDVALRCDPISGHVSLFWYQQALGQGPEFLTYFQNEAQLDKSGLPSDRFFAERPEGSVSTLKIQRTQQEDSAVYLCASSSPTGVGDMNTEAFFGQGTRLTVV.